The 20 T cell receptor beta chains presented below share a single source sample, sequenced in a study of CD8+ T cells in alopecia areata. Extraction of RNA preceded its reverse transcription into cDNA, which served as the sequencing template. Only in-frame clones appear in the TCRdb table, and some are missing; sequencing was by immunoSEQ multiplex PCR. Of 140,000 to 150,000 clones detected, 45% to 60% appear once; the ten largest clones hold about 16%. Treatment denoted: oral pan-JAK inhibitor, 5-10 mg twice daily. The sequenced sample was CD8+ T cells sorted from blood, obtained at week 4, from a patient treated with tofacitinib. These receptor sequences come from a human donor with alopecia areata.

This clone was found a few times. V gene TRBV4-3 combines with J gene TRBJ2-5, with 8 bases identical to TRBD1. This CDR3 region has 17 residues. J gave up 3 bases and V 4 bases, and 13 bases lay outside the gene matches. Germline V gives CDR1 LGHNA, CDR2 YSLEER. CDR3 in DNA: TGCGCCAGCAGCCCTTCCCCACGCTGGACAGGGAAAGAGACCCAGTACTTC. This sequence encodes CASSPSPRWTGKETQYF.

There are a few counts of this clone. This sequence joins TRBV30 and TRBJ1-5; TRBD1 matches 7 bases. Unmatched junction bases numbered 7, after V lost 2 bases and J lost 9 bases. The length of the CDR3 is 13 residues. Germline V CDR1 and CDR2: GTSNPN, SVGIG (reference sequence). In DNA, the CDR3 is TGTGCCTGGAGTACACAACAGGGGCTGCCCCAGCATTTT. Its translation: CAWSTQQGLPQHF.

The rearrangement joins TRBV27 to TRBJ2-3; possibly TRBD2 for D (5 bases). CDR3 size: 12 residues. Germline V gene sequence: CDR1 MNHEY, CDR2 SMNVEV (reference sequence). The V end was cut by 8 bases, the J end by 2 bases, with 8 bases between. The CDR3: CASVGDTDTQYF. The CDR3 nucleotides read TGTGCCAGCGTGGGAGACACAGATACGCAGTATTTT.

Here the CDR3 DNA reads TGTGCCAGCAGCTTTGGAGAGACCCAGTACTTC. Translated, it gives CASSFGETQYF. The J gene is TRBJ2-5, the V gene TRBV5-4; D gene uncertain. Germline V gives CDR1 SGHNT, CDR2 YYREEE (reference sequence). The length of the CDR3 is 11 residues. V lost 2 bases and J 4 bases, leaving 3 bases between the germline ends.

V gene TRBV4-2 combines with J gene TRBJ2-7; unclear D gene. V lost 1 base and J 3 bases, leaving 10 bases between the germline ends. The CDR3 is made up of 14 amino acids. Germline V gene data show CDR1 as LGHNA and CDR2 as YNFKEQ. Written as DNA, the CDR3 is TGTGCCAGCAGCCAAGGCGACGGCAGCTACGAGCAGTACTTC. Protein sequence: CASSQGDGSYEQYF.

Only a few counts were recorded for this clone. V gene TRBV7-9 combines with J gene TRBJ1-2; D unclear. V gave up 0 bases and J gave up 8 bases, with 13 bases separating them. The germline V gene has CDR1 SEHNR and CDR2 FQNEAQ (reference sequence). The CDR3 extends over 14 amino acids. The CDR3 is CASSLAVGSRGYTF. The CDR3 bases are TGTGCCAGCAGCTTAGCGGTCGGCAGTCGAGGCTACACCTTC.

The chain uses TRBV7-2 and TRBJ1-2, with a possible D match to TRBD1 (5 bases). CDR3 length: 14 amino acids. The germline CDR1 and CDR2 sequences are SGHTA and FQGNSA. The V gene lost 4 bases and the J gene lost 8 bases, with 17 bases spanning the gap. The DNA for the CDR3 is TGTGCCAGCAGCTCTATGAGTGGGGCAGGGGGCTACACCTTC. Residues: CASSSMSGAGGYTF.

A few counts support this clone. The chain carries TRBV6-6 and TRBJ1-5; D perhaps matches TRBD1 (6 bases). With 5 bases removed from V and 7 bases from J, the gap between germline ends came to 15 bases. Germline V gene data show CDR1 as MNHNY and CDR2 as SVGAGI (reference sequence). The CDR3 is made up of 14 amino acids. The CDR3 region has the DNA TGTGCCAGCAGTGCCCAGGGGACGGGCCAGCCCCAGCATTTT. The encoded protein is CASSAQGTGQPQHF.

The chain recombines TRBV5-6 with TRBJ2-1; the D gene is possibly TRBD2 (5 bases). With 1 base removed from V and 0 bases from J, the gap between germline ends came to 8 bases. Germline V CDR1 and CDR2: SGHDT, YYEEEE. The CDR3 totals 15 residues. The CDR3 DNA reads TGTGCCAGCAGCTTGCTCGGGGACTCCTACAATGAGCAGTTCTTC. This translates into CASSLLGDSYNEQFF.

The chain combines TRBV7-9 with TRBJ2-3; D gene ambiguous. V gave up 5 bases and J gave up 6 bases, with 15 bases separating them. Germline V gene data show CDR1 as SEHNR and CDR2 as FQNEAQ (reference sequence). This CDR3 comprises 14 residues. CDR3 protein: CASSPPLGGDTQYF. The DNA of the CDR3 is TGTGCCAGCAGCCCGCCGTTGGGTGGTGATACGCAGTATTTT.

The chain recombines TRBV27 with TRBJ1-1; the D gene is possibly TRBD1 (5 bases). The CDR3 length is 13 residues. In germline, CDR1 is MNHEY, CDR2 SMNVEV (reference sequence). V dropped 6 bases and J dropped 4 bases, with 12 bases sitting between them. CDR3 DNA: TGTGCCAGCAGAACGACAGTATCCACTGAAGCTTTCTTT. It specifies CASRTTVSTEAFF.

The chain is built from TRBV27 and TRBJ2-5; the D is unclear. Per the germline V gene, CDR1 is MNHEY and CDR2 is SMNVEV (reference sequence). The ends were cut back, 4 bases at V and 4 bases at J, with 19 bases in the middle. The CDR3 has 16 amino acids. CDR3 region: CASSSFNGPWGETQYF. The CDR3 region has the DNA TGTGCCAGCAGTTCCTTTAACGGGCCCTGGGGAGAGACCCAGTACTTC.

The chain has TRBV7-9 and TRBJ1-5; D is unclear. Germline V gene sequence: CDR1 SEHNR, CDR2 FQNEAQ (reference sequence). V was shortened by 5 bases and J by 0 bases, with 8 bases between the two germline ends. The CDR3 covers 14 residues. For the CDR3, the DNA is TGTGCCAGCAGCGCGGACGGTAGCAATCAGCCCCAGCATTTT. Translated: CASSADGSNQPQHF.

The chain has TRBV6-1 and TRBJ2-6, with D perhaps TRBD2 (6 bases). The CDR3 contains 19 residues. Germline values: CDR1 MNHNS, CDR2 SASEGT. Trimming cost V 3 bases and J 1 base, with 19 bases left between them. The CDR3 DNA sequence: TGTGCCAGCAGTGACGGAGAGGCGGGGATTTCTTCTGGGGCCAACGTCCTGACTTTC. It is translated as CASSDGEAGISSGANVLTF.

This clone was picked up a small number of times. The chain employs TRBV7-3 and TRBJ2-2, with D perhaps TRBD2 (6 bases). V was shortened by 2 bases and J by 6 bases, with 16 bases between the two germline ends. CDR1 and CDR2 from the germline V gene are SGHTA and FQGTGA. The CDR3 totals 16 residues. The CDR3 DNA sequence: TGTGCCAGCAGCTTAGGGCAGGGAGGTGTTGCCGGGGAGCTGTTTTTT. It specifies CASSLGQGGVAGELFF.

The chain uses TRBV2 and TRBJ2-5; tentative D call: TRBD2 (5 bases). The CDR3 has 14 residues. V lost 7 bases to trimming and J lost 2 bases, with 14 bases between them. CDR1 is SNHLY, CDR2 FYNNEI, per germline. The CDR3 nucleotides are TGTGCCAGCATTGACGGGGTTTCACAAGAGACCCAGTACTTC. Translated, it gives CASIDGVSQETQYF.

The chain combines TRBV4-3 with TRBJ1-5; 9 bases match TRBD1. V shed 3 bases, J shed 0 bases, and the junction held 0 bases outside the gene matches. Germline CDR1 reads LGHNA; CDR2 reads YSLEER. This CDR3 spans 15 amino acids. CDR3 loop: CASSQDRGSNQPQHF. CDR3 nucleotide sequence: TGCGCCAGCAGCCAGGACAGGGGTAGCAATCAGCCCCAGCATTTT.

This clone was seen a handful of times. J is TRBJ2-5 and V is TRBV9; D is uncertain. The length of the CDR3 is 14 residues. The V gene lost 1 base and the J gene lost 2 bases, with 9 bases spanning the gap. Germline loops: CDR1 SGDLS, CDR2 YYNGEE. Here the CDR3 DNA reads TGTGCCAGCAGCGTAACCCCCGATCAAGAGACCCAGTACTTC. Protein product: CASSVTPDQETQYF. Full variable domain (missing parts from reference TRBV9 and TRBJ2-5): DSGVTQTPKHLITATGQRVTLRCSPRSGDLSVYWYQQSLDQGLQFLIQYYNGEERAKGNILERFSAQQFPDLHSELNLSSLELGDSALYFCASSVTPDQETQYFGPGTRLLVL.

The J gene is TRBJ1-4, the V gene TRBV30, with 8 nucleotides matching TRBD1. Germline values: CDR1 GTSNPN, CDR2 SVGIG (reference sequence). CDR3 size: 17 residues. The V gene end was trimmed by 1 base and the J gene end by 0 bases; junction bases not matched to a gene: 7. CDR3 region: CAWSGATGVATNEKLFF. In DNA form, the CDR3 reads TGTGCCTGGAGTGGGGCGACAGGGGTTGCAACTAATGAAAAACTGTTTTTT. Full variable domain (remainder filled in from reference TRBV30 and TRBJ1-4): SQTIHQWPATLVQPVGSPLSLECTVEGTSNPNLYWYRQAAGRGLQLLFYSVGIGQISSEVPQNLSASRPQDRQFILSSKKLLLSDSGFYLCAWSGATGVATNEKLFFGSGTQLSVL.

The chain has TRBV29-1 and TRBJ2-1; TRBD2 matches 11 bases. The CDR3 length is 13 residues. Germline CDR1 and CDR2: SQVTM and ANQGSEA. The CDR3 loop is CGLQLAGVNEQFF. The CDR3 DNA sequence: TGCGGACTTCAACTAGCGGGGGTCAATGAGCAGTTCTTC.